Included here is one T cell receptor beta chain sequence, with context. The data originate from a study of blood T cell repertoires in COVID-19. The overall study: The United States, Italy and Spain supplied acute and convalescent COVID-19 samples.

Authors' processing steps: Amplification of reference gene primers was used by the study to estimate nucleated cell counts. The repertoire was sequenced with immunoSEQ multiplex PCR; TCRdb's copy has only in-frame clones and lacks some. V and J calls and clone size are as listed in that table; D and trimming were resolved from the DNA. The sample consists of a few hundred thousand clones, 85% of them appearing once. CDR1 and CDR2 (germline): SGHVS, FQNEAQ. Trimming removed 2 bases from V and 0 bases from J, with 11 bases in between. CDR3 length equals 16 residues. Participants were aged about 18 to 90 years, lived in under 30 US areas, and enrolled virtually. In Cohort 3, a recovered donor had either two negative PCRs, clearance, or symptom resolution.

The chain carries TRBV7-8 and TRBJ2-1, with D possibly matching TRBD2 (6 bases). Sequenced input: PBMCs or T cells enriched from blood (not recorded which). This TCR was recovered from a woman in her 50s who had recovered from COVID-19. The CDR3, as DNA: TGTGCCAGCAGCTTATTAGCGGCAAGCTCCTACAATGAGCAGTTCTTC. Its translation: CASSLLAASSYNEQFF.